The 16 T cell receptor beta chains below were found in one sample sequenced in a study of tumor-infiltrating lymphocytes in primary liver carcinoma. Making TCR beta cDNA involved approximately 510 ng total RNA and a constant-region primer. Three nested multiplex PCR rounds, a slightly modified ARM-PCR method, built the TCR beta libraries. Use of TRBV1-TRBV30 forward primers with a C-beta reverse primer characterized the first two PCR rounds, which lasted around 11 cycles each. TCRdb redid the calling of the multiplex PCR reads with MiXCR, one entry per CDR3 protein. The data contain approximately 100,000 distinct CDR3 sequences, around two thirds of them singletons. The study co-extracted DNA and RNA from 20-30 mg of unsorted bulk tissue. Sample: liver tumor tissue from sampling region 2. Sample subset: tumor region T2, inferior pole. These receptors all stem from a woman aged 55-70 years with primary liver carcinoma and hepatitis B virus infection.

About this clonotype itself: This may be a read error, as it is one base from a much larger clone. The CDR3 carries no conserved terminal phenylalanine or tryptophan, so it likely arises from a read error. The rearrangement joins TRBV5-1 to TRBJ1-1, with 7 positions matching TRBD1. Trimming at V came to 4 bases and at J to 7 bases, leaving 4 bases not matched to a gene. The CDR3 loop spans 12 amino acids. Germline-derived CDR1 and CDR2 are SGHRS and YFSETQ. The CDR3 loop is CASSKGQYEAFL. For the CDR3, the DNA is TGCGCCAGCAGCAAGGGACAGTATGAAGCTTTCCTT.

The CDR3: CSVLSGDETQYF. In DNA form, the CDR3 reads TGCAGCGTTTTGTCGGGAGACGAGACCCAGTACTTC. J is TRBJ2-5 and V is TRBV29-1, with D tentatively TRBD2 (6 bases). V was shortened by 5 bases and J by 5 bases, with 12 bases between the two germline ends. CDR3 length equals 12 residues. CDR1 and CDR2 (germline): SQVTM, ANQGSEA.

This chain links TRBV5-1 with TRBJ2-1, with 11 bases identical to TRBD2. CDR1 SGHRS and CDR2 YFSETQ come from the germline V gene. The CDR3 totals 15 residues. V gave up 7 bases and J gave up 8 bases; unmatched junction bases: 11. CDR3 region: CASHTVTSGSYEQFF. The CDR3 DNA reads as TGCGCCAGCCATACGGTCACTAGCGGGAGTTATGAGCAGTTCTTC.

As for this clonotype: The CDR3 carries no conserved terminal phenylalanine or tryptophan, so it likely arises from a read error. This chain joins TRBV11-2 and TRBJ2-7, with 7 positions matching TRBD2. From germline, CDR1 is SGHAT and CDR2 FQNNGV. The CDR3 runs to 15 residues. The CDR3 spells CASSLDPSGSGEQYI. The CDR3 bases are TGTGCAAGCAGCTTAGACCCTAGCGGAAGCGGCGAGCAGTACATC.

Points on this clonotype: Because it lacks the conserved phenylalanine or tryptophan at the end, this CDR3 is likely a read error. The DNA is omitted, as the CDR3 cannot be located on it reliably, and the CDR3 follows TCRdb's listing. This sequence joins TRBV29-1 and TRBJ2-3; the table's D gene call, TRBD2, was not cross checked with the DNA. CDR1 and CDR2 (germline): SQVTM, ANQGSEA. Both ends counted, the CDR3 spans 14 residues. CDR3 protein: CSVVGGRGADTQYL.

The chain joins TRBV29-1 to TRBJ2-1; no definite D call. V was shortened by 3 bases and J by 7 bases, with 22 bases between the two germline ends. Germline V gene lookup returns CDR1 SQVTM and CDR2 ANQGSEA. This CDR3 has 16 residues. CDR3 loop: CSVEGTPTLEWNEQFF. The CDR3 bases are TGCAGCGTTGAGGGAACACCAACCCTCGAGTGGAATGAGCAGTTCTTC.

V gene TRBV11-3 combines with J gene TRBJ1-2; D gene ambiguous. The CDR3 loop spans 15 amino acids. V lost 5 bases and J 3 bases, leaving 16 bases between the germline ends. Germline V lookup: CDR1 SGHNT, CDR2 YENEEA. The CDR3 bases are TGTGCCAGCAGCCCACGACCGAACGGGCACTATGGCTACACCTTC. Amino acid sequence: CASSPRPNGHYGYTF.

The chain is built from TRBV4-2 and TRBJ2-1; D might be TRBD2 (6 bases). CDR1 is LGHNA and CDR2 is YNFKEQ in the germline V gene. The V gene lost 0 bases and the J gene lost 4 bases, with 16 bases spanning the gap. This CDR3 region has 17 residues. This CDR3 reads CASSQDSLARTYNEQFF. The DNA for the CDR3 is TGTGCCAGCAGCCAAGATTCCCTAGCGCGAACGTACAATGAGCAGTTCTTC.

About this clonotype itself: It may be a read error: a sequence one base away is much more abundant. V and J are TRBV5-1 and TRBJ2-7; TRBD1 aligns across 7 bases. V shed 4 bases, J shed 3 bases, and the junction held 10 bases outside the gene matches. Germline V CDR1 and CDR2: SGHRS, YFSETQ. The CDR3 is 15 amino acids. The CDR3: CASSLVGTDYYEQYF. In nucleotides, the CDR3 is TGCGCCAGCAGCCTAGTGGGGACAGACTACTACGAGCAGTACTTC.

Details on this clonotype: Relative to the germline gene, one junction end is altered; a read error may explain this. The genes are TRBV5-4 and TRBJ2-1; 8 nucleotides line up with TRBD2. The CDR3 runs 15 residues. Germline V gives CDR1 SGHNT, CDR2 YYREEE (reference sequence). CDR3 loop: CASSPRDGRANEQFF. The CDR3 region has the DNA TGCGCCAGCAGCCCACGTGACGGGAGGGCAAATGAGCAGTTCTTC.

This clonotype was detected many times. This chain connects TRBV6-5 to TRBJ1-5; 8 positions match TRBD1. This CDR3 is 14 amino acids long. V trimming: 8 bases; J trimming: 1 base; junction bases outside the gene matches: 4. Germline values: CDR1 MNHEY, CDR2 SVGAGI. The CDR3 is CASGRTGSNQPQHF. CDR3 DNA: TGTGCCAGCGGCCGGACAGGGAGCAATCAGCCCCAGCATTTT.

As concerns this clonotype: A read error is likely, as this CDR3 ends without the conserved phenylalanine or tryptophan. The rearrangement uses TRBV29-1 and TRBJ2-2; maybe TRBD1 (5 bases). The CDR3 totals 13 residues. CDR1 SQVTM and CDR2 ANQGSEA come from the germline V gene. CDR3 coding DNA: TGCAGAGTCATGGGGCACTCGGGCGGGGAGCTGTTTATT. Residues: CRVMGHSGGELFI.

A remark on this clonotype: Given a much more abundant clone one base away, this may be a read error. The chain carries TRBV5-4 and TRBJ2-2; D remains unclear. This CDR3 is built from 13 residues. Germline values: CDR1 SGHNT, CDR2 YYREEE (reference sequence). CDR3 loop: CAGSEGYTGELFF. Here the CDR3 DNA reads TGTGCCGGCAGCGAAGGGTACACCGGGGAGCTGTTTTTT.

This clonotype was detected many times. Written as DNA, the CDR3 is TGTGCCAGCAGTGAAGGAACAGGCGTTAGCAATCAGCCCCAGCATTTT. Translated: CASSEGTGVSNQPQHF. The rearrangement links TRBV25-1 to TRBJ1-5, with D possibly matching TRBD1 (5 bases). V was trimmed by 2 bases and J by 0 bases, leaving 11 bases between them. Per the germline V gene, CDR1 is MGHDK and CDR2 is SYGVNS. This CDR3 has 16 residues.

For this clonotype: Relative to the germline gene, one junction end is altered; a read error may explain this. The chain joins TRBV28 to TRBJ2-5; D perhaps matches TRBD1 (5 bases). Germline lookup yields CDR1 MDHEN and CDR2 SYDVKM. This CDR3 contains 15 residues. CDR3 nucleotides: TGTGTCAGCAGTTCGCATCAGGGCCTCCAAGAGACCCAGTACTTC. This encodes CVSSSHQGLQETQYF.

This clonotype has only a few counts. This may stem from a read error, because a much larger clone lies one nucleotide away. The chain carries TRBV29-1 and TRBJ2-1; no firm D call. The germline CDR1 and CDR2 sequences are SQVTM and ANQGSEA. This CDR3 has 13 amino acids. CDR3 nucleotide sequence: TGCAGCGTTGGGAGCGAGGTTCACAATGAGCAGCTCTTC. This gives the protein CSVGSEVHNEQLF.